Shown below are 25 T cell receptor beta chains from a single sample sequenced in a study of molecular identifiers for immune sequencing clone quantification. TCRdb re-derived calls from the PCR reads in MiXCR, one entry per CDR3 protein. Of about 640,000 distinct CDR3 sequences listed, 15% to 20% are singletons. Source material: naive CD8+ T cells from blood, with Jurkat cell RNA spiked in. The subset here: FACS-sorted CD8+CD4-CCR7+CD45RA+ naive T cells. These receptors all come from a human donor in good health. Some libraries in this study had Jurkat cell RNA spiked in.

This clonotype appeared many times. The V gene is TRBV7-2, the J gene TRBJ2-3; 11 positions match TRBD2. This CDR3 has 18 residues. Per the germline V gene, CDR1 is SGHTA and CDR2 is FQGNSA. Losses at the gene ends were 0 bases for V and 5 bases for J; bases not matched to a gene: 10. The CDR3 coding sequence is TGTGCCAGCAGCTTAGCCCTACTAGCGGGAGCTCCCCAAGATACGCAGTATTTT. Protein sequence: CASSLALLAGAPQDTQYF.

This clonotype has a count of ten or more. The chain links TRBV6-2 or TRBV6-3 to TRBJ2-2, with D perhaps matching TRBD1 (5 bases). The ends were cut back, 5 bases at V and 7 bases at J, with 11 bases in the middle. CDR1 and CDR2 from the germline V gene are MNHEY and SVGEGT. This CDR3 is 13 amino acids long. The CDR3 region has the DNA TGTGCCAGCAGTCCCCCAGGGTTCGGGGAGCTGTTTTTT. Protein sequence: CASSPPGFGELFF.

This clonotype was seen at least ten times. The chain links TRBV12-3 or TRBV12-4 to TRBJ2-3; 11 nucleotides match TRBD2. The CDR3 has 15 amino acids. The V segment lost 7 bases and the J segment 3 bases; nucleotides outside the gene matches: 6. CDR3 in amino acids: CASNTGTSGTDTQYF. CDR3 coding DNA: TGTGCCAGCAACACCGGGACTAGCGGAACAGATACGCAGTATTTT.

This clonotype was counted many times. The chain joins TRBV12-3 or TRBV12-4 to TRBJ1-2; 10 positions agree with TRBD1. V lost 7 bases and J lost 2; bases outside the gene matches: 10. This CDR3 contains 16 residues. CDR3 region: CASTIPPTGGNYGYTF. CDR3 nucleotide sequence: TGTGCCAGCACTATCCCCCCGACAGGGGGCAACTATGGCTACACCTTC.

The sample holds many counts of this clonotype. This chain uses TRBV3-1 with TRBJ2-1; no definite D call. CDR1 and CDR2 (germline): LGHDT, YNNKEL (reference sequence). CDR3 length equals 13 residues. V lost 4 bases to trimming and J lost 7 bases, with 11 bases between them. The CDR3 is CASSPRVGNEQFF. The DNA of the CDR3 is TGTGCCAGCAGCCCCAGAGTAGGGAATGAGCAGTTCTTC.

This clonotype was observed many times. The CDR3 region is CASGGLTDTQYF. The DNA of the CDR3 is TGTGCTAGTGGTGGCTTGACAGATACGCAGTATTTT. The V gene is TRBV12-5, the J gene TRBJ2-3; D ambiguous. The V gene's germline CDR1 is LGHNT and CDR2 FRNRAP. Deletions cut 5 bases from V and 3 bases from J, with 6 bases between. This CDR3 comprises 12 residues.

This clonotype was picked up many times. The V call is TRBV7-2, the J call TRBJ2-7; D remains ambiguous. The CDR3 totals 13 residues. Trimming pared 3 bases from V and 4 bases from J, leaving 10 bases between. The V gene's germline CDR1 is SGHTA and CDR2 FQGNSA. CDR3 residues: CASSLNDPYEQYF. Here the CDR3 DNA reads TGTGCCAGCAGCTTGAACGATCCATACGAGCAGTACTTC.

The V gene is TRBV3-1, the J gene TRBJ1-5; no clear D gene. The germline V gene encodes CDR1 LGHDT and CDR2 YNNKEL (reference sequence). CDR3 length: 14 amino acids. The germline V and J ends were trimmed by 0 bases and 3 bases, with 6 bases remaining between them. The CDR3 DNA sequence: TGTGCCAGCAGCCAAGATGATACCAATCAGCCCCAGCATTTT. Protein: CASSQDDTNQPQHF.

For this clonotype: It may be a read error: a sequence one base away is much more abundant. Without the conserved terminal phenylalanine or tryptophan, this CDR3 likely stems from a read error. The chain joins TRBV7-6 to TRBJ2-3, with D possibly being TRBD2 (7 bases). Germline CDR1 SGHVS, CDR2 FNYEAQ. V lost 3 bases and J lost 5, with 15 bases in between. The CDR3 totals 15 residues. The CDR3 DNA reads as TGTGCCAGCAGCTTTGGGGGGGCCCCCGGAGATACGCAGTATTCT. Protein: CASSFGGAPGDTQYS.

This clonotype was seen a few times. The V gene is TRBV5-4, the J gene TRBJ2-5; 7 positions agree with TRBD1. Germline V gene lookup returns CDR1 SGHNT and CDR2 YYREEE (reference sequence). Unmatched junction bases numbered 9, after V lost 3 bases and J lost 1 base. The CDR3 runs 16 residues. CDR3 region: CASSSWDSRGQETQYF. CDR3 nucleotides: TGTGCCAGCAGCTCATGGGACAGTAGGGGCCAAGAGACCCAGTACTTC.

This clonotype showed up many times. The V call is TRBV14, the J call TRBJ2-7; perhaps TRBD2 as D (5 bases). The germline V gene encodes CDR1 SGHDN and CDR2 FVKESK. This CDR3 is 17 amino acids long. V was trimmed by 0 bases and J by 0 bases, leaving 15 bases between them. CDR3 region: CASSQEEGAGLSYEQYF. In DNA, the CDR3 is TGTGCCAGCAGCCAAGAAGAGGGCGCGGGCCTCTCCTACGAGCAGTACTTC.

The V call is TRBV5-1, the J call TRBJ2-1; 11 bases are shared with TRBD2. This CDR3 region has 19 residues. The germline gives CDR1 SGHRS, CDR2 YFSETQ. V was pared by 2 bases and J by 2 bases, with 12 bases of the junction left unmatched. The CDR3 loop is CASSFLAGGLMTPYNEQFF. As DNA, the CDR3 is TGCGCCAGCAGCTTCCTAGCGGGAGGCCTTATGACCCCCTACAATGAGCAGTTCTTC.

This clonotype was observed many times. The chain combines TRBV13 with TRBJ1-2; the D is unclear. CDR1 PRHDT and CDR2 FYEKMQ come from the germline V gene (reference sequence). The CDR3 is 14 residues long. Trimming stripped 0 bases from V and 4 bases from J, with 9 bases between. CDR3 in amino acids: CASSLGAGPYGYTF. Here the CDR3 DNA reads TGTGCCAGCAGCTTAGGGGCCGGACCCTATGGCTACACCTTC.

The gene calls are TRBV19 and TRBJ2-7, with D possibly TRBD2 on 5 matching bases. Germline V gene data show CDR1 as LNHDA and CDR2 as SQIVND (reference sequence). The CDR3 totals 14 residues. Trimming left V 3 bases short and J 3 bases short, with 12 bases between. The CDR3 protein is CASSMGVSDYEQYF. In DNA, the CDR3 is TGTGCCAGTAGTATGGGAGTTAGCGACTACGAGCAGTACTTC.

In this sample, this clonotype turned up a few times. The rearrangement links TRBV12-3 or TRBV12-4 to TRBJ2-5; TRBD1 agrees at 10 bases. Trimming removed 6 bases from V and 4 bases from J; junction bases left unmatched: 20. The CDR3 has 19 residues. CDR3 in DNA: TGTGCCAGCAGGGGCCGTGTTGCGGGTGGGGGACAGGGGAGAGAGACCCAGTACTTC. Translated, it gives CASRGRVAGGGQGRETQYF.

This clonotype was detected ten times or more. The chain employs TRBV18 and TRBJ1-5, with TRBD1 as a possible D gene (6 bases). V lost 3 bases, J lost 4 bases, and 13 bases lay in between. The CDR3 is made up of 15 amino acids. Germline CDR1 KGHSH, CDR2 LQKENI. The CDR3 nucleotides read TGTGCCAGCTCACCCCCCGGGACACAAAATCAGCCCCAGCATTTT. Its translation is CASSPPGTQNQPQHF.

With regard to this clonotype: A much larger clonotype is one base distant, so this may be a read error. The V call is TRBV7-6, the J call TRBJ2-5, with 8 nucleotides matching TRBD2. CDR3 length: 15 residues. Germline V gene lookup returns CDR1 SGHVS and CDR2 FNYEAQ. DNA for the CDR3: TGTACCAGCAGCTTAGCTTCGCGGGGGGCAGAGACCCAGTACTTC. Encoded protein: CTSSLASRGAETQYF.

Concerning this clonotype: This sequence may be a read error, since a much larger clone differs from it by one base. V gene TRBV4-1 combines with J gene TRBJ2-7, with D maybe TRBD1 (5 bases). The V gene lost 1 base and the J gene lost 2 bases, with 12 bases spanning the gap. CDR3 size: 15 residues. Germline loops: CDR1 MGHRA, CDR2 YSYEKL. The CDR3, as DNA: TGCGCCAGCAGCCAAGGTCCCGGCAGGGCCTACGAGCAGTACTTC. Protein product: CASSQGPGRAYEQYF.

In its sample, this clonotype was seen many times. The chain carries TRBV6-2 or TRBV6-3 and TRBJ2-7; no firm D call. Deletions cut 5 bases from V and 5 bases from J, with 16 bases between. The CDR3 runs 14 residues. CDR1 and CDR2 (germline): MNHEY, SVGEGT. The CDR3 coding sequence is TGTGCCAGCAGTCCTGGCCCGTGGGCCGACGAGCAGTACTTC. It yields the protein CASSPGPWADEQYF.

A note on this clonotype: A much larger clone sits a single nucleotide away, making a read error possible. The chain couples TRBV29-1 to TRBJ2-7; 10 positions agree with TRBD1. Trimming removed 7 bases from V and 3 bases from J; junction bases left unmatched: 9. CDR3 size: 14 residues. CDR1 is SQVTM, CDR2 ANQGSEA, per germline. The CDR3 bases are TGCAGCGCTGACGCCGGGACAGGGGACTACGAGCAGTACTTC. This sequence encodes CSADAGTGDYEQYF.

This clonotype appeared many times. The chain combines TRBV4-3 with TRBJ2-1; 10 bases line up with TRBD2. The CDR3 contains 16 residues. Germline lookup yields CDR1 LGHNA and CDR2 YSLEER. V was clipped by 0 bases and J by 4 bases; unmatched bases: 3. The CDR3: CASSQDFSGGYNEQFF. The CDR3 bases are TGCGCCAGCAGCCAAGATTTTAGCGGGGGGTACAATGAGCAGTTCTTC.

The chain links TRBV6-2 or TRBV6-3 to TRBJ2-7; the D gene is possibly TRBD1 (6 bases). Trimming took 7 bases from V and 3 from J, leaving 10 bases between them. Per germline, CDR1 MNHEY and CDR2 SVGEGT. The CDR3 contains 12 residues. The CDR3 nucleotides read TGTGCCAGCACTACAGGGAGCTACGAGCAGTACTTC. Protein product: CASTTGSYEQYF.

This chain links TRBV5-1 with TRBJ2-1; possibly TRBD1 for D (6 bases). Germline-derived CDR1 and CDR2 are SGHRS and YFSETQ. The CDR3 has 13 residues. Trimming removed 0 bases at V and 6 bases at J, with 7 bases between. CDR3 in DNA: TGCGCCAGCAGCTTGGTGGGGGCCAATGAGCAGTTCTTC. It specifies CASSLVGANEQFF.

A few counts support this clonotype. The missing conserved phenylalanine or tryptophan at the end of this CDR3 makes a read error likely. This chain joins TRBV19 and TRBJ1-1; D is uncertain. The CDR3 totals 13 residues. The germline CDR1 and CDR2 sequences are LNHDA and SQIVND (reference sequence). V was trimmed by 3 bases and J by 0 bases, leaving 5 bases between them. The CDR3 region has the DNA TGTGCCAGTAGTATCACAGTGAACACTGAAGCTTTCTCT. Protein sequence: CASSITVNTEAFS.

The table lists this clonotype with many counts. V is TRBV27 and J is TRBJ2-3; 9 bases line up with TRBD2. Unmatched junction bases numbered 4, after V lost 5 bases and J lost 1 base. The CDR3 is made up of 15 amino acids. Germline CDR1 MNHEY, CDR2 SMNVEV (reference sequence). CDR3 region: CASSPLAGRTDTQYF. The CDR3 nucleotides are TGTGCCAGCAGTCCTCTAGCGGGACGCACAGATACGCAGTATTTT.